The clone carrying this T cell receptor (beta chain) has a single count. This sample was included in a study of cytomegalovirus exposure and HLA in healthy donors. Primers for the PCR totalled 60 Vbeta and 13 Jbeta. TCRdb's copy holds only in-frame clones and misses some; the assay was immunoSEQ multiplex PCR. In the table there are 150,000 to 200,000 clones, roughly 78% of which are singletons. Germline V CDR1 and CDR2: KGHSH, LQKENI. V gave up 6 bases and J gave up 3 bases, with 14 bases separating them. This CDR3 contains 15 residues. Sequenced: PBMCs. This receptor was identified in a girl aged 10 to 17 in good health and CMV-seropositive. The chain is built from TRBV18 and TRBJ1-4; D may be TRBD1 (5 bases). DNA of the CDR3: TGTGCCAGCTCGCGGGACCTCACGGCTAATGAAAAACTGTTTTTT. Protein: CASSRDLTANEKLFF.